Listed below are T cell receptor beta chains from one sample, sequenced in a study of blood T cell repertoires in COVID-19. Sequencing was performed with immunoSEQ multiplex PCR; in TCRdb, only in-frame clones are kept and a portion is missing. The repertoire consists of tens of thousands of clones, with around 83% occurring once and the leading ten covering over 7%. The sequenced sample consisted of peripheral blood. The receptors stem from a man between 60 and 75 years old with active COVID-19. The CDR3 runs from the conserved cysteine through the conserved F or W. D genes are given only for firm matches. Size tells how often a clone was seen (once, few, many) or the class of an expanded clone, and some rows leave it out.

j_call cdr3_length v_call d_call clone_size cdr3_nt cdr3_aa
TRBJ2-1 13 TRBV18 . . TGTGCCAGCTCACCCTCAATCAGGAATGAGCAGTTCTTC CASSPSIRNEQFF
TRBJ2-4 16 TRBV7-2 . once TGTGCCAGCAGCCTCTTGAGGCCGGGAACCAAAAACATTCAGTACTTC CASSLLRPGTKNIQYF
TRBJ1-4 15 TRBV28 TRBD1 few TGTGCCAGCAGTTTCCTTGTTCAGGGGGGTGAAAAACTGTTTTTT CASSFLVQGGEKLFF
TRBJ1-4 15 TRBV28 . . TGTGCCAGCGTCTCCGGGTTCCTTTCGGGTGAAAAACTGTTTTTT CASVSGFLSGEKLFF
TRBJ2-4 17 TRBV7-2 . . TGTGCCAGCAGCTTATACAGGGTGGGGATGGCCAAAAACATTCAGTACTTC CASSLYRVGMAKNIQYF
TRBJ2-7 14 TRBV6-5 TRBD2 once TGTGCCAGCAGGGGGGGACTAGCGGCTTACGAGCAGTACTTC CASRGGLAAYEQYF
TRBJ2-3 14 TRBV4-1 TRBD1 few TGCGCCAGCAGCCCCGGGACAGGGACAGATACGCAGTATTTT CASSPGTGTDTQYF
TRBJ2-7 14 TRBV11-2 . few TGTGCCAGCAGCTTAGGTCCCAGTTCTTTGGAGCAGTACTTC CASSLGPSSLEQYF
TRBJ2-1 13 TRBV6-2/TRBV6-3 TRBD2 . TGTGCCAGCAGTAGGACTAGCGGGGGGTGGCAGTTCTTC CASSRTSGGWQFF
TRBJ2-5 15 TRBV9 TRBD2 . TGTGCCAGCAGCGTAGATAGCGGGAGAGGGGAGACCCAGTACTTC CASSVDSGRGETQYF
TRBJ1-3 19 TRBV5-1 TRBD1 . TGCGCCAGCAGCCTGTATGGATCAGGGGGAATCGGCTCTGGAAACACCATATATTTT CASSLYGSGGIGSGNTIYF
TRBJ2-2 16 TRBV4-1 . . TGCGCCAGCAGCCAAGGGTCAGGGGGGCACACCGGGGAGCTGTTTTTT CASSQGSGGHTGELFF
TRBJ2-3 13 TRBV11-2 TRBD2 . TGTGCCAGCAAACTAGCGGGGTCAGATACGCAGTATTTT CASKLAGSDTQYF
TRBJ2-7 15 TRBV6-5 . . TGTGCCAGCAGTTATCAATCGGGGGACCCCTTCGAGCAGTACTTC CASSYQSGDPFEQYF
TRBJ2-7 13 TRBV7-2 TRBD1 . TGTGCCAGCAGTTCCGGACAGGGAACCGAGCAGTACTTC CASSSGQGTEQYF
TRBJ2-3 15 TRBV5-1 . . TGCGCCAGCACCCGCGCTGAGGAAAGCACAGATACGCAGTATTTT CASTRAEESTDTQYF
TRBJ2-7 14 TRBV4-1 TRBD2 few TGCGCCAGCGCCCGGACTAGCGGGAGCTACGAGCAGTACTTC CASARTSGSYEQYF
TRBJ2-7 15 TRBV11-1 TRBD2 few TGTGCCAGCAGCTTAGGAATAGCGGGGGACTACGAGCAGTACTTC CASSLGIAGDYEQYF
TRBJ1-1 15 TRBV19 . . TGTGCCAGTAGTCCCCGACAGACAACGAACACTGAAGCTTTCTTT CASSPRQTTNTEAFF
TRBJ2-6 17 TRBV19 TRBD1 . TGTGCCAGTATCGATCCGGGACAGGGCTCTGGGGCCAACGTCCTGACTTTC CASIDPGQGSGANVLTF
TRBJ1-5 13 TRBV7-8 . . TGTGCCAGCAGCTCCTTTAGCAATCAGCCCCAGCATTTT CASSSFSNQPQHF
TRBJ2-3 13 TRBV6-4 TRBD2 . TGTGCCAGTGGAGCGGGGCACACAGATACGCAGTATTTT CASGAGHTDTQYF
TRBJ2-7 14 TRBV6-5 . once TGTGCCAGCAGTCGGACAGTTACAAGCTACGAGCAGTACTTC CASSRTVTSYEQYF
TRBJ2-7 16 TRBV7-8 TRBD2 . TGTGCCAGCAGCTTAGATAGCGGGGGCGGCACCTACGAGCAGTACTTC CASSLDSGGGTYEQYF
TRBJ2-5 15 TRBV24-1 . . TGTGCCACCAGTAGCGGGTGGGGATCCCGGGAGACCCAGTACTTC CATSSGWGSRETQYF
TRBJ1-6 13 TRBV30 TRBD1 . TGTGCCTGGTCCGGACAGGTCAATTCACCCCTCCACTTT CAWSGQVNSPLHF
TRBJ1-2 12 TRBV7-9 . . TGTGCCAGCAGAAATACCGGGACTCTATACACCTTC CASRNTGTLYTF
TRBJ2-1 14 TRBV4-1 TRBD1 . TGCGCCAGCAGCCAAGGGACAGGGATCGATGAGCAGTTCTTC CASSQGTGIDEQFF
TRBJ2-3 16 TRBV13 TRBD2 few TGTGCCAGCAGCCCTAGCGGGGGGGTGCCTCATGATACGCAGTATTTT CASSPSGGVPHDTQYF
TRBJ2-3 14 TRBV19 . . TGTGCCAGTAGTAGGGAGCTAATCACAGATACGCAGTATTTT CASSRELITDTQYF
TRBJ1-2 14 TRBV18 . . TGTGCCAGCTCACCAAGAGGACTTCCGGCTGGCTACACCTTC CASSPRGLPAGYTF
TRBJ2-3 16 TRBV19 TRBD2 . TGTGCCAGTAGTATTTCGTCTAGCGGGGGGCAAAATACGCAGTATTTT CASSISSSGGQNTQYF
TRBJ1-5 16 TRBV28 . once TGTGCCAGCAGTTTACTGGACAGCTATAGCAATCAGCCCCAGCATTTT CASSLLDSYSNQPQHF
TRBJ2-3 16 TRBV4-2 TRBD2 . TGTGCCAGCAGCCGGACGACTAGCGGGGGCCCAGATACGCAGTATTTT CASSRTTSGGPDTQYF
TRBJ1-4 14 TRBV5-1 TRBD1 . TGCGCCAGCAGCTTGGGGACAGGGGTTGAAAAACTGTTTTTT CASSLGTGVEKLFF
TRBJ2-4 15 TRBV21-1 . . TGTGCCAGCGGCCCGGTCGAGGGAGCCAAAAACATTCAGTACTTC CASGPVEGAKNIQYF
TRBJ2-7 14 TRBV27 . . TGTGCCAGCAGTCCCGGGAGTGCAGCCTACGAGCAGTACTTC CASSPGSAAYEQYF
TRBJ1-2 14 TRBV28 . few TGTGCCAGCAGTTTACGATGGTCAGACTATGGCTACACCTTC CASSLRWSDYGYTF
TRBJ1-2 13 TRBV11-2 . once TGTGCCAGCAGCTTAGACCAGGGTGGTGGCTACACCTTC CASSLDQGGGYTF